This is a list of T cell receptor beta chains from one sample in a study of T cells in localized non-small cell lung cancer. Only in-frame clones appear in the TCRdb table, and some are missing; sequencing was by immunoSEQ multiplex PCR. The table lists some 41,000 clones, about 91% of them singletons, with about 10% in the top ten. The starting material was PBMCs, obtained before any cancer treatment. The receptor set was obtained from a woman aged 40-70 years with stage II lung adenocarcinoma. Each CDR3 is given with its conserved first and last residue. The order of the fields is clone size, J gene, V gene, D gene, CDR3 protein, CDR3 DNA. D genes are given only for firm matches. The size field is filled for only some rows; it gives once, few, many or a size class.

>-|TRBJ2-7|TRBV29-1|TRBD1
CSVWGRGINEQYF
TGCAGCGTTTGGGGCAGGGGGATTAACGAGCAGTACTTC
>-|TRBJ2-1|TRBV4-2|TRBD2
CASSQGFSGGSYNEQFF
TGTGCCAGCAGCCAAGGGTTCTCGGGGGGCTCCTACAATGAGCAGTTCTTC
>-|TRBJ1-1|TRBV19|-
CASSIDQEKLAFF
TGTGCCAGTAGTATAGATCAGGAAAAATTGGCTTTCTTT
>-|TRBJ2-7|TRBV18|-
CASSPLATDSYEQYF
TGTGCCAGCTCACCTCTGGCGACCGATTCCTACGAGCAGTACTTC
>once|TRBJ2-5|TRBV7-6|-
CASSPNPLETQYF
TGTGCCAGCAGCCCAAACCCTCTAGAGACCCAGTACTTC
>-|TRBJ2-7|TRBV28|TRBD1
CASSPPGTGTGYEQYF
TGTGCCAGCAGTCCGCCGGGGACAGGGACGGGCTACGAGCAGTACTTC
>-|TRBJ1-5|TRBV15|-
CATSRDSEAGYNQPQHF
TGTGCCACCAGCAGAGATTCGGAGGCCGGCTATAATCAGCCCCAGCATTTT
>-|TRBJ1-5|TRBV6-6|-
CASSREGNQPQHF
TGTGCCAGCAGCCGGGAGGGCAATCAGCCCCAGCATTTT
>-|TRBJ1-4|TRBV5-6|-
CASSLDQGQSEKLFF
TGTGCCAGCAGCTTGGACCAGGGGCAAAGTGAAAAACTGTTTTTT
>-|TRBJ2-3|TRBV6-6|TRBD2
CASSLGTSDSTDTQYF
TGTGCCAGCAGCCTGGGGACTAGCGACAGCACAGATACGCAGTATTTT
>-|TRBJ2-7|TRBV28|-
CASSSPYEQYF
TGTGCCAGCAGTTCCCCCTACGAGCAGTACTTC
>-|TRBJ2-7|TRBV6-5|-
CASNGGPSYEQYF
TGTGCCAGCAACGGGGGTCCGTCCTACGAGCAGTACTTC
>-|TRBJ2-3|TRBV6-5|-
CASSRKASTDTQYF
TGTGCCAGCAGTAGGAAGGCAAGCACAGATACGCAGTATTTT
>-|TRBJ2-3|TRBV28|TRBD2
CASNAGGGIGTDTQYF
TGTGCCAGCAACGCCGGGGGGGGGATAGGGACAGATACGCAGTATTTT
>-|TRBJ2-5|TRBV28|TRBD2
CASNAGGRETQYF
TGTGCCAGCAATGCGGGAGGGCGGGAGACCCAGTACTTC
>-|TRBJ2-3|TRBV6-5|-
CASSLTDTDTQYF
TGTGCCAGCAGCTTAACTGACACAGATACGCAGTATTTT
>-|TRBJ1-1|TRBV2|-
CASPTRNTEAFF
TGTGCCAGCCCCACTCGTAATACTGAAGCTTTCTTT
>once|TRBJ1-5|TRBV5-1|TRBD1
CASSPRQGRNQPQHF
TGCGCCAGCAGCCCACGACAGGGGAGGAATCAGCCCCAGCATTTT